A selection of T cell receptor beta chains follows, all from one sample in a study of blood T cells in healthy people across ages. TCRdb re-analysed the 5' RACE reads in MiXCR, keeping a single row per CDR3 protein. Here the sample spans 600,000 to 800,000 distinct CDR3 sequences, approximately 52% being singletons. Sequencing was carried out using blood. These receptors all stem from a woman aged 80 or over in good health. Both conserved end residues are trimmed from each CDR3. The order of the fields is V gene, CDR3 protein.

TRBV5-1 ASSPTNGASHEQY
TRBV11-2 ASSLSQGVTEAF
TRBV7-9 ASSYDSGLYNSPLH
TRBV4-1 ASSQTLSGYNEKLF
TRBV12-3/TRBV12-4 ASSPYGQPQH
TRBV21-1 ASSSWTSGRPYSYNEQF
TRBV5-1 ASSRTGHQPQH
TRBV6-2/TRBV6-3 ASSYGGVLPEQF
TRBV28 ASRGEGNEKLF
TRBV9 ASSVTVAGGVDTQY
TRBV4-2 ASSQGQIDEKLF
TRBV5-6 ASSLPGQGREKLF
TRBV6-5 ASSGGASGNNEQF
TRBV7-9 ASSSRTGEAYEQY
TRBV5-1 ASTTSGHHNEQF
TRBV6-5 ASTQIGFRGQF
TRBV12-3/TRBV12-4 ASSFGQGAYSNQPQH
TRBV5-6 ASSGRTLKNIQY
TRBV27 ASSRHDQYEQY
TRBV30 AWSSTRTYSTDTQY
TRBV3-1 ASSQDRLASWAGELF
TRBV5-1 ASSEPGQGPTKNIQY
TRBV7-8 ASSLVSGGNSPLH
TRBV7-2 ASSLGTGTYEQY
TRBV3-1 ASSQERTANSPLH
TRBV4-1 ASSRTDRGVQRVGELF
TRBV20-1 SARGALADTYNEQF
TRBV6-5 ASSYGSGRESSYNEQF
TRBV5-6 ASSLFGTSVRSDEQY
TRBV7-9 ASSTGVWTTNEKLF
TRBV9 ASSAGLGFNEQF
TRBV10-3 AISGFGVGPTGELF
TRBV20-1 SARELGTGETQY
TRBV27 ASRVGQGSEETQY
TRBV12-3/TRBV12-4 ASSLFDRNNNEQF
TRBV28 ASSFDVGSYGYT
TRBV20-1 SATGPLASGYNEQF
TRBV29-1 SVEDHQRETQY
TRBV7-8 ASSREAPAPDNEQF
TRBV4-1 ASSQTPGTGANVLT
TRBV28 AVPRGTGELF
TRBV4-1 ASRPRLGLADNEQF
TRBV12-3/TRBV12-4 ASRSCTDTQY
TRBV19 ASRDRGRTGELF
TRBV12-3/TRBV12-4 ASILSVSTDTQY
TRBV20-1 SASRSSGELF
TRBV29-1 SVTVGDTEAF
TRBV10-3 AISDPSGETQY
TRBV12-3/TRBV12-4 ASSLETTALNEQY
TRBV28 ASSATPTSAETQY
TRBV6-5 ASSYSGSPLH
TRBV28 ASRSQGKTYEQY
TRBV5-1 ASSLGDRDTQY
TRBV9 ASSGHVAGYYNEQF
TRBV29-1 SVYPSDYGYT